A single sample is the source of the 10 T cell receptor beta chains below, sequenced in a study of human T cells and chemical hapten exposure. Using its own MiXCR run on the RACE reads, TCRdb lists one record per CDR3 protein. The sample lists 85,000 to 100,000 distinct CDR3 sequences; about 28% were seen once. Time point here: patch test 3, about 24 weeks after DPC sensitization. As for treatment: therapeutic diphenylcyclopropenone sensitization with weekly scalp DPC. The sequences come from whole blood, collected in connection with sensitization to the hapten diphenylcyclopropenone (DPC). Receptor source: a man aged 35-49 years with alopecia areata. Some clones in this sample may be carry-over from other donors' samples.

CDR3 sequence (DNA): TGTGCCAGCAGCATGGGACTAGCGGGAGGAGAGACCCAGTACTTC. Its translation is CASSMGLAGGETQYF. The V and J genes are TRBV11-1 and TRBJ2-5, with TRBD2 matching over 15 bases. Losses at the gene ends were 5 bases for V and 4 bases for J; bases not matched to a gene: 2. The CDR3 totals 15 residues. Per germline, CDR1 SGHAT and CDR2 FQDESV (reference sequence).

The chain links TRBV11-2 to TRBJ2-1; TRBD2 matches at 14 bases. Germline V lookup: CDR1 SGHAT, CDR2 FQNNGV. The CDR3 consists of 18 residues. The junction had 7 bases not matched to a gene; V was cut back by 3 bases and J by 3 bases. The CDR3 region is CASSFGTSGSRGYNEQFF. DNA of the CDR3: TGTGCCAGCAGCTTCGGGACTAGCGGGAGCAGGGGCTACAATGAGCAGTTCTTC.

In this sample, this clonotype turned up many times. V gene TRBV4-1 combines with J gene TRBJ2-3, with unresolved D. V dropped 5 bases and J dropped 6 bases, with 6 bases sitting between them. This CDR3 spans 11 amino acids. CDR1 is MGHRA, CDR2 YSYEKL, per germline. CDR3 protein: CASSSSDTQYF. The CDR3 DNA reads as TGCGCCAGCAGCAGTTCGGATACGCAGTATTTT.

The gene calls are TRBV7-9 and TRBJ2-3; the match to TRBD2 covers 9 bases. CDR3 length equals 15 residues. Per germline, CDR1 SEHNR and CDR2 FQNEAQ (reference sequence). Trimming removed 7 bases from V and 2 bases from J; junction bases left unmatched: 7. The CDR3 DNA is TGTGCCAGCACCCCACCTAGCGGGATCACAGATACGCAGTATTTT. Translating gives CASTPPSGITDTQYF.

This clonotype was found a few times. CDR3 in amino acids: CASSSGTDNSPLHF. The CDR3 region has the DNA TGTGCCAGCAGTTCCGGGACGGATAATTCACCCCTCCACTTT. This rearrangement joins TRBV27 to TRBJ1-6; D may be TRBD1 (5 bases). CDR1 and CDR2 from the germline V gene are MNHEY and SMNVEV (reference sequence). Trimming left V 4 bases short and J 5 bases short, with 9 bases between. This CDR3 spans 14 amino acids.

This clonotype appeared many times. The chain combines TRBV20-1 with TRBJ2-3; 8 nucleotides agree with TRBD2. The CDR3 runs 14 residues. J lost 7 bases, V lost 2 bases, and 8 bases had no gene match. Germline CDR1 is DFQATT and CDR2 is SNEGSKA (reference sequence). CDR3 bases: TGCAGTGCTAGACCTAGCGGGTTCAAGAATACGCAGTATTTT. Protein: CSARPSGFKNTQYF.

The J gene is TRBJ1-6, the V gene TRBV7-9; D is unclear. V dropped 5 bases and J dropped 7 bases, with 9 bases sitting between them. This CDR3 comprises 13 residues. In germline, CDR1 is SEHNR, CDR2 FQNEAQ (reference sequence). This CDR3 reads CASSQTGNSPLHF. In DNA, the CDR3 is TGTGCCAGCAGCCAGACTGGGAATTCACCCCTCCACTTT.

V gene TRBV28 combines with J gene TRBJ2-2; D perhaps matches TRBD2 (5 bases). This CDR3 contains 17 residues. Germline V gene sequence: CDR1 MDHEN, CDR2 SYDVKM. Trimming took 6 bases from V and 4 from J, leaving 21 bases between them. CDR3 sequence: CASRIHPRGSGTGELFF. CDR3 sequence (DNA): TGTGCCAGCAGAATACATCCCCGGGGATCAGGCACCGGGGAGCTGTTTTTT.

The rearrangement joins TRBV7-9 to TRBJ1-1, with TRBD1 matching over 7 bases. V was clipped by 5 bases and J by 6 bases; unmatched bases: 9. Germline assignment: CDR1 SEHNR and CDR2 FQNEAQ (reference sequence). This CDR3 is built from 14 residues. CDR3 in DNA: TGTGCCAGCAGCCATAAGGATAGGGGGCCTGAAGCTTTCTTT. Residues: CASSHKDRGPEAFF.

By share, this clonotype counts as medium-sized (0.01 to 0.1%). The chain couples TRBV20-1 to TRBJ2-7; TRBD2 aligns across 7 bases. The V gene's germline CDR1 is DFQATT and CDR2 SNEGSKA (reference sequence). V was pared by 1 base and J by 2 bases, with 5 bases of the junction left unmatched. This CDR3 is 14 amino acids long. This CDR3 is CSARAASGTYEQYF. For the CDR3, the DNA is TGCAGTGCTAGAGCCGCTAGCGGAACCTACGAGCAGTACTTC.